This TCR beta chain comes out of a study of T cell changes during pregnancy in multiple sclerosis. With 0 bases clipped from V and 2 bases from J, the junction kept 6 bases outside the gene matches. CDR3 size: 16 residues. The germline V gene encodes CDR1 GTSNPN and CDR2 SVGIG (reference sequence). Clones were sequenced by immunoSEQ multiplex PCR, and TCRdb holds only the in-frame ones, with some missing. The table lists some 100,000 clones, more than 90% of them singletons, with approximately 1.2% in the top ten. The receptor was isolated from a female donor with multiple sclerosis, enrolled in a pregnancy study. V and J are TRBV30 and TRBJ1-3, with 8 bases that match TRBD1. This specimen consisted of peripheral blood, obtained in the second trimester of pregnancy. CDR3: CAWSVLSTGAGNTIYF. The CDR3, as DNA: TGTGCCTGGAGTGTACTTTCGACAGGGGCTGGAAACACCATATATTTT. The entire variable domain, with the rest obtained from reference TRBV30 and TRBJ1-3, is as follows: SQTIHQWPATLVQPVGSPLSLECTVEGTSNPNLYWYRQAAGRGLQLLFYSVGIGQISSEVPQNLSASRPQDRQFILSSKKLLLSDSGFYLCAWSVLSTGAGNTIYFGEGSWLTVV.